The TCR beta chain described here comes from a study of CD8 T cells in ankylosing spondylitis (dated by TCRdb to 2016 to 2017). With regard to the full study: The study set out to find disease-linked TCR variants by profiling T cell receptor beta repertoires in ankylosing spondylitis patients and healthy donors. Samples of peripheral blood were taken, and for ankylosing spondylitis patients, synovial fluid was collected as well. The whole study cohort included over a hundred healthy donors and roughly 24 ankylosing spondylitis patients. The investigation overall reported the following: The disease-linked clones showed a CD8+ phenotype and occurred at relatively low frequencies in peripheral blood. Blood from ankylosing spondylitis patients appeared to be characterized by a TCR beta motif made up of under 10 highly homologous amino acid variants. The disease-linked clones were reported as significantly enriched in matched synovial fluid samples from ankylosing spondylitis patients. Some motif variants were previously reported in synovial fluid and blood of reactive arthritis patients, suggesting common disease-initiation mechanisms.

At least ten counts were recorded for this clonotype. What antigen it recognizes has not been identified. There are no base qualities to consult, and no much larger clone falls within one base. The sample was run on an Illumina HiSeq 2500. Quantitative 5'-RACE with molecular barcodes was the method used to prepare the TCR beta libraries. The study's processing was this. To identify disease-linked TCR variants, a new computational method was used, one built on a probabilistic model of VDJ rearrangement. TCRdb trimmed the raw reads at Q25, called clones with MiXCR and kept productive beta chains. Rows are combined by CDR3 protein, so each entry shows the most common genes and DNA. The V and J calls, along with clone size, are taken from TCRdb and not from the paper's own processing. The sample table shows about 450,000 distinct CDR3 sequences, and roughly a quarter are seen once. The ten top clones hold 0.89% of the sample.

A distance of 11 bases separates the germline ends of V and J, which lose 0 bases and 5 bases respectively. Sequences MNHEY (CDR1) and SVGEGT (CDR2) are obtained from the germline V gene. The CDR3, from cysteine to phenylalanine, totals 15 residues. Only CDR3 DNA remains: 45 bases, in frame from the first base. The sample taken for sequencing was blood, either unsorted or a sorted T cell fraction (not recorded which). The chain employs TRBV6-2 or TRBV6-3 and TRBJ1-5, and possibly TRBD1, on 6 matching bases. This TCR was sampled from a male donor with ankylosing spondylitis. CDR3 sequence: CASSYSPGAYQPQHF. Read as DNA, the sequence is TGTGCCAGCAGTTACTCACCGGGGGCATATCAGCCCCAGCATTTT.